There are many counts of the clone carrying this T cell receptor beta chain. These data are taken from a study of early T cells in non-severe SARS-CoV-2 infection. Study details: Chains were unpaired, as sequencing was done on bulk RNA from unsorted whole blood.

TCRdb ran MiXCR on the 5' RACE reads and lists one entry per CDR3 protein. This repertoire shows 30,000 to 40,000 distinct CDR3 sequences, 5.4% found once; its top ten account for about a fifth. Trimming took 0 bases from V and 7 from J; bases not matched to a gene: 10. The V gene's germline CDR1 is LGHNA and CDR2 YSLEER. This CDR3 has 17 amino acids. Input material: whole blood. This chain links TRBV4-3 with TRBJ2-1; 9 bases map to TRBD2. The TCR sequence derives from an adult who was a healthcare worker with PCR-confirmed SARS-CoV-2 infection or an uninfected control (not recorded which). The CDR3 nucleotides are TGCGCCAGCAGCCAAGATTATGGCGGGGGGGCCGCGAATGAGCAGTTCTTC. Translated: CASSQDYGGGAANEQFF.